The T cell receptor (beta chain) described here comes from a study of blood T cell repertoires in COVID-19. For the study at large: Acute-phase and convalescent COVID-19 samples originated in the United States, Italy and Spain. From T cells, B-cell-depleted T cells, or PBMCs came the material, which was cDNA or gDNA.

This CDR3 is built from 15 residues. The trim removed 6 bases at V and 5 bases at J, leaving 12 bases unmatched. CDR1 is SQVTM and CDR2 is ANQGSEA in the germline V gene. Per the original methods: Estimated nucleated cell counts came from reference gene primer amplification. Some clones are missing from TCRdb's copy, which holds only in-frame ones; the method was immunoSEQ multiplex PCR. V and J calls and clone size are those listed in that table; D and trimming were worked out from the DNA. The sample has roughly 12,000 clones, roughly 76% seen once; the top ten hold around 30%. Sequencing was done on a sample of peripheral blood. The origin of this receptor is a human donor in a cohort sampled during active COVID-19. This chain joins TRBV29-1 and TRBJ1-2; TRBD1 matches at 10 bases. The DNA of the CDR3 is TGCAGCGTCGATCCTTCCGGGACAGGGGTATATGGCTACACCTTC. Translation gives CSVDPSGTGVYGYTF.